A selection of T cell receptor beta chains follows, all from one sample in a study of blood T cells in healthy people across ages. In TCRdb, the 5' RACE reads were re-called with MiXCR into one record per CDR3 protein. Among some 790,000 distinct CDR3 sequences listed, more than 25% were seen once. Sequencing was done on a sample of blood. The receptors come from an elderly woman in good health. The CDR3 runs from the conserved cysteine through the conserved F or W. The order of the fields is V gene, J gene, CDR3 protein.

v_gene: TRBV6-5; j_gene: TRBJ1-5; CDR3aa: CARPGLSNQPQHF
v_gene: TRBV6-2/TRBV6-3; j_gene: TRBJ1-1; CDR3aa: CASQRGDRGNTEAFF
v_gene: TRBV18; j_gene: TRBJ2-1; CDR3aa: CASSPPVKGLPYNEQFF
v_gene: TRBV7-2; j_gene: TRBJ1-1; CDR3aa: CASSRDGGYTEAFF
v_gene: TRBV5-1; j_gene: TRBJ2-1; CDR3aa: CASKPGGAFSYNEQFF
v_gene: TRBV27; j_gene: TRBJ1-6; CDR3aa: CASSLSSGVYLSGHNSPLHF
v_gene: TRBV7-2; j_gene: TRBJ2-5; CDR3aa: CASSFSQEIGTQYF
v_gene: TRBV18; j_gene: TRBJ2-7; CDR3aa: CASSPGGPDYEQYF
v_gene: TRBV6-2/TRBV6-3; j_gene: TRBJ2-1; CDR3aa: CASRSRTFGEQFF
v_gene: TRBV20-1; j_gene: TRBJ2-4; CDR3aa: CSSAGPQRAKNIQYF
v_gene: TRBV7-2; j_gene: TRBJ2-7; CDR3aa: CASSLERQKIYEQYF
v_gene: TRBV19; j_gene: TRBJ1-5; CDR3aa: CASSPSGGSNQPQHF
v_gene: TRBV14; j_gene: TRBJ2-5; CDR3aa: CASSQSRGKETQYF
v_gene: TRBV7-2; j_gene: TRBJ1-2; CDR3aa: CASSLSVFTGGYGYTF
v_gene: TRBV28; j_gene: TRBJ2-3; CDR3aa: CASSLWGARTDTQYF
v_gene: TRBV4-1; j_gene: TRBJ1-2; CDR3aa: CASSPQQGARVYGYTF
v_gene: TRBV20-1; j_gene: TRBJ2-7; CDR3aa: CSVRVAGSGGEQYF
v_gene: TRBV7-9; j_gene: TRBJ1-1; CDR3aa: CASSSRIMNTEAFF
v_gene: TRBV7-2; j_gene: TRBJ2-5; CDR3aa: CASSSAALAGGRETQYF
v_gene: TRBV12-3/TRBV12-4; j_gene: TRBJ2-7; CDR3aa: CASSSSAGGSYEQYF
v_gene: TRBV10-3; j_gene: NA; CDR3aa: CATSEGCAYEQYF
v_gene: TRBV24-1; j_gene: TRBJ2-5; CDR3aa: CATSRGSGGPETQYF
v_gene: TRBV20-1; j_gene: TRBJ1-2; CDR3aa: CSAPANTNYGYTF
v_gene: TRBV6-6; j_gene: TRBJ2-5; CDR3aa: CASGPLGTGVGEQYF
v_gene: TRBV5-1; j_gene: NA; CDR3aa: CASRREDRGYNEQYF
v_gene: TRBV6-5; j_gene: TRBJ2-4; CDR3aa: CASSLFEGAKNIQYF
v_gene: TRBV7-6; j_gene: TRBJ1-2; CDR3aa: CASSFFGDGYTF
v_gene: TRBV20-1; j_gene: TRBJ1-5; CDR3aa: CSARDGDQPQHF
v_gene: TRBV10-2; j_gene: TRBJ2-1; CDR3aa: CASSGLGGGANEQFF
v_gene: TRBV5-1; j_gene: TRBJ2-2; CDR3aa: CASMLGNTGELFF
v_gene: TRBV7-8; j_gene: TRBJ1-1; CDR3aa: CASSLEGQGLNTEAFF
v_gene: TRBV9; j_gene: TRBJ2-3; CDR3aa: CASSVGVTTMGTDTQYF
v_gene: TRBV6-2/TRBV6-3; j_gene: TRBJ2-7; CDR3aa: CASSLDRHYEQYF
v_gene: TRBV6-5; j_gene: TRBJ1-2; CDR3aa: CASGQGLGYTF
v_gene: TRBV5-6; j_gene: TRBJ2-7; CDR3aa: CASSLGGIGEQYF
v_gene: TRBV12-3/TRBV12-4; j_gene: TRBJ2-3; CDR3aa: CASSFQRGPADAQYF
v_gene: TRBV5-1; j_gene: TRBJ1-2; CDR3aa: CASSLETAYGYTF
v_gene: TRBV20-1; j_gene: TRBJ2-5; CDR3aa: CSARRSYRGDQETQYF
v_gene: TRBV6-5; j_gene: TRBJ1-6; CDR3aa: CASSYGQGRNSPLHF
v_gene: TRBV20-1; j_gene: TRBJ2-1; CDR3aa: CSASSGYSYNEQFF
v_gene: TRBV28; j_gene: TRBJ2-6; CDR3aa: CASIPTGGQRYSGANVLTF
v_gene: TRBV18; j_gene: TRBJ2-3; CDR3aa: CASSPGPAPPDTQYF
v_gene: TRBV5-6; j_gene: TRBJ2-3; CDR3aa: CASRETRLAELTDTQYF
v_gene: TRBV12-3/TRBV12-4; j_gene: TRBJ2-3; CDR3aa: CASKRGGTDAQYF
v_gene: TRBV20-1; j_gene: TRBJ2-7; CDR3aa: CSVHPLLSYEQYF
v_gene: TRBV28; j_gene: TRBJ2-1; CDR3aa: CASSRDPREQFF
v_gene: TRBV4-3; j_gene: TRBJ1-2; CDR3aa: CASSQVSTGGISYTF
v_gene: TRBV27; j_gene: TRBJ2-1; CDR3aa: CASSSGTAGNEQFF
v_gene: TRBV25-1; j_gene: NA; CDR3aa: CASSEGGQPGDEQYF
v_gene: TRBV7-2; j_gene: TRBJ1-2; CDR3aa: CASSFWTGGSEGYTF
v_gene: TRBV20-1; j_gene: TRBJ1-1; CDR3aa: CSAWWNTEAFF
v_gene: TRBV19; j_gene: TRBJ2-5; CDR3aa: CASSADLGQETQYF
v_gene: TRBV7-2; j_gene: TRBJ1-2; CDR3aa: CASSLGVERGYTF
v_gene: TRBV7-2; j_gene: TRBJ1-1; CDR3aa: CASSLARDLNTEAFF
v_gene: TRBV7-2; j_gene: TRBJ2-6; CDR3aa: CASKDRSPGANVLTF
v_gene: TRBV7-6; j_gene: TRBJ2-7; CDR3aa: CASSPGTGAGDYEQYF
v_gene: TRBV7-8; j_gene: TRBJ2-1; CDR3aa: CASKNRDTQETQFF